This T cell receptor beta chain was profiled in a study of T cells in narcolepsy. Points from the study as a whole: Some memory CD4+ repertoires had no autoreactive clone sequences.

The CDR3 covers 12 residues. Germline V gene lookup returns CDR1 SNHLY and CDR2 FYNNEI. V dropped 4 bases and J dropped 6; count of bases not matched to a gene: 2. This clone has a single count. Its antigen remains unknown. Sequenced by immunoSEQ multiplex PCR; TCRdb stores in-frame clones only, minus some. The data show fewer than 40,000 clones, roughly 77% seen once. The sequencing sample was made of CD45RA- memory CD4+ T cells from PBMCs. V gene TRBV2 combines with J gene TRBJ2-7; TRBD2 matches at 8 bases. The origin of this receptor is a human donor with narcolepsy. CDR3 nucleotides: TGTGCCAGCAGTGTTAGCGGGATCGAGCAGTACTTC. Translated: CASSVSGIEQYF. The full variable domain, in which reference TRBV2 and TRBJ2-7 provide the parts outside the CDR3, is EPEVTQTPSHQVTQMGQEVILRCVPISNHLYFYWYRQILGQKVEFLVSFYNNEISEKSEIFDDQFSVERPDGSNFTLKIRSTKLEDSAMYFCASSVSGIEQYFGPGTRLTVT.